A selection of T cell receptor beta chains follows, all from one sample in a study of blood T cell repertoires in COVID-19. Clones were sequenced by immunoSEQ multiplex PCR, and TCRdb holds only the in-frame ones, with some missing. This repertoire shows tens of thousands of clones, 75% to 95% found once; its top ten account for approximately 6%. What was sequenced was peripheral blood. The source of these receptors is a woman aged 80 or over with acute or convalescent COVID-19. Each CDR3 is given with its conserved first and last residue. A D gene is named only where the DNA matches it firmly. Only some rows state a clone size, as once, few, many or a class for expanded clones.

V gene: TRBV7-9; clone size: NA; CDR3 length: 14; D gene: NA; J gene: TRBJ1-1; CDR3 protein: CASSPQGLNTEAFF; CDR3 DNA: TGTGCCAGCAGTCCACAGGGATTGAACACTGAAGCTTTCTTT
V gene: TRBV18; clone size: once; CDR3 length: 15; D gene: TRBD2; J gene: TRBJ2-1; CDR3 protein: CASSPGLVTYNEQFF; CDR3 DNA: TGTGCCAGCTCACCTGGACTAGTAACCTACAATGAGCAGTTCTTC
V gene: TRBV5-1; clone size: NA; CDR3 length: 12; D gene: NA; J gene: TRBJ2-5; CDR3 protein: CASSSSEETQYF; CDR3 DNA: TGCGCCAGCAGCTCTTCTGAAGAGACCCAGTACTTC
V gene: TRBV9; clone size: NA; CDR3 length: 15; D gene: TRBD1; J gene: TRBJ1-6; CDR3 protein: CASSVEAGGSSPLHF; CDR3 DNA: TGTGCCAGCAGCGTAGAGGCAGGGGGCAGTTCACCCCTCCACTTT
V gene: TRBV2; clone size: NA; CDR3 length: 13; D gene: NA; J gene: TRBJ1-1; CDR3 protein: CASFILGAGEAFF; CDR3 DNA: TGTGCCAGCTTCATTTTGGGGGCCGGTGAAGCTTTCTTT
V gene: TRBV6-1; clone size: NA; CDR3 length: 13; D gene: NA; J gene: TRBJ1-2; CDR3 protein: CASSEGQNIGYTF; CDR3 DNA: TGTGCCAGCAGTGAAGGCCAGAATATAGGCTACACCTTC
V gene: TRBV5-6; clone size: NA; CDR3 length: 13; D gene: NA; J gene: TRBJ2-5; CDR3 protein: CASSLPPGEAQYF; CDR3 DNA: TGTGCCAGCAGCTTACCCCCGGGGGAGGCCCAGTACTTC
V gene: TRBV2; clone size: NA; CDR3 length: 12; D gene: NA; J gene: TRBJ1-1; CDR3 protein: CAAAQSFGEAFF; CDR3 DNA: TGTGCTGCGGCTCAGTCTTTTGGTGAAGCTTTCTTT
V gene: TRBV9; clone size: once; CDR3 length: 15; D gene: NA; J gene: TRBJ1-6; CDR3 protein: CASSLGSSYNSPLHF; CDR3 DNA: TGTGCCAGCAGCCTAGGGAGCTCCTATAATTCACCCCTCCACTTT
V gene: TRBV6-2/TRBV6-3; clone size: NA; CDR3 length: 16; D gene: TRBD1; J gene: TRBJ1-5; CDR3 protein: CASSYGTGYSNQPQHF; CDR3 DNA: TGTGCCAGCAGTTACGGGACAGGCTATAGCAATCAGCCCCAGCATTTT
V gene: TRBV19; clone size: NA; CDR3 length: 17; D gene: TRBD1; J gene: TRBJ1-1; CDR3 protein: CASSIPLLQGAFTEAFF; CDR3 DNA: TGTGCCAGTAGTATCCCGTTGTTACAGGGGGCATTCACTGAAGCTTTCTTT
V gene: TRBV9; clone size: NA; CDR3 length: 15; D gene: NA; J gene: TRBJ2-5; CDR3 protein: CASSAEGVAQETQYF; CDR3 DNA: TGTGCCAGCAGCGCAGAGGGGGTGGCCCAAGAGACCCAGTACTTC
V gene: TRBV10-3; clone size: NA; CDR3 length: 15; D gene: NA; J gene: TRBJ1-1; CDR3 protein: CAISSNRVMNTEAFF; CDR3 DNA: TGTGCCATCAGTTCCAACAGGGTGATGAACACTGAAGCTTTCTTT
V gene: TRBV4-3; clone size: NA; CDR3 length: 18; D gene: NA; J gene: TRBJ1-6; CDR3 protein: CASSTRMPTSGAGSPLHF; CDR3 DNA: TGCGCCAGCAGCACCCGAATGCCCACCTCAGGGGCAGGATCACCCCTCCACTTT
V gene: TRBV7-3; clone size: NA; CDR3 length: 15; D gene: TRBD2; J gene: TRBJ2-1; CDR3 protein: CASSLMSSGVGEQFF; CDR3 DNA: TGTGCCAGCAGCTTAATGTCTAGCGGGGTCGGTGAGCAGTTCTTC
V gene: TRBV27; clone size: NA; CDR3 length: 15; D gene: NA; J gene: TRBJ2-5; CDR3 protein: CASSLKDSRQETQYF; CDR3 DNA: TGTGCCAGCAGTTTAAAGGACAGTCGCCAAGAGACCCAGTACTTC
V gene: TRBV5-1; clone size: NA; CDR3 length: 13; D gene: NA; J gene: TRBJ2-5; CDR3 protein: CASSLDPAETQYF; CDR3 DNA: TGCGCCAGCAGCTTGGACCCTGCGGAGACCCAGTACTTC
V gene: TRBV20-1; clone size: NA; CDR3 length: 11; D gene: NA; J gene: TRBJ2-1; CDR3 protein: CSAPTRDEQFF; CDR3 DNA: TGCAGTGCCCCGACTAGGGATGAGCAGTTCTTC
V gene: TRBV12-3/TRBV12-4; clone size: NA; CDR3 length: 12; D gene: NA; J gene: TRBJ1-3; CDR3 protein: CASSHSGNTIYF; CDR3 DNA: TGTGCCAGCAGCCACTCTGGAAACACCATATATTTT
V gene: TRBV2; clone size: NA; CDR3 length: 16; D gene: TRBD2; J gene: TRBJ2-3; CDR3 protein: CASSGGAGGWTDTQYF; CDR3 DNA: TGTGCCAGCAGTGGCGGAGCGGGGGGGTGGACAGATACGCAGTATTTT
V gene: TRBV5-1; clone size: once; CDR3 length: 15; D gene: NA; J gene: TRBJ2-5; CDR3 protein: CASSLLSYRKETQYF; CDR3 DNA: TGCGCCAGCAGCTTGCTGTCTTACAGGAAGGAGACCCAGTACTTC
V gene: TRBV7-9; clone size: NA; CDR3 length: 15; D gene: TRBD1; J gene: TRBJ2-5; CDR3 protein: CASSWPGQGLETQYF; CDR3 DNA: TGTGCCAGCAGCTGGCCGGGACAGGGGCTAGAGACCCAGTACTTC
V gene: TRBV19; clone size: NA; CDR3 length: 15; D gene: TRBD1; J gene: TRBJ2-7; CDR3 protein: CASSQDRGVAYEQYF; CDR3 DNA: TGTGCCAGTAGTCAAGACAGGGGTGTTGCGTACGAGCAGTACTTC
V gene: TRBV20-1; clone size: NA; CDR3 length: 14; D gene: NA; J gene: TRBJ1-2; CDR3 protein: CSASGTPPNYGYTF; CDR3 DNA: TGCAGTGCTAGTGGGACACCACCAAACTATGGCTACACCTTC
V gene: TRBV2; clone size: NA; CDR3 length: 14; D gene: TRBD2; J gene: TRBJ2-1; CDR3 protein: CASSDERGDNEQFF; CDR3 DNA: TGTGCCAGCAGTGACGAGCGGGGGGACAATGAGCAGTTCTTC
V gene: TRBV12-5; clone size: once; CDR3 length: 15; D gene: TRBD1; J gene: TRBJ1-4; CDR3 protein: CASGFRQGSPEKLFF; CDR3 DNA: TGTGCTAGTGGTTTCCGACAGGGCTCTCCTGAAAAACTGTTTTTT
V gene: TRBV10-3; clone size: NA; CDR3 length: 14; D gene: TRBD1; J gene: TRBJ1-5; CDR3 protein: CAISQGDSNQPQHF; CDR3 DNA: TGTGCCATCTCGCAGGGGGATAGCAATCAGCCCCAGCATTTT
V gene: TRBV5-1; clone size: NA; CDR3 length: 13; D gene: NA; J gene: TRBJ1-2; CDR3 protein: CASSLAYNYGYTF; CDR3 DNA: TGCGCCAGCAGCTTAGCATATAACTATGGCTACACCTTC
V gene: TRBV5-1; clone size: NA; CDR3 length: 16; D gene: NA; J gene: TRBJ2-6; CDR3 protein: CASSPGASSGANVLTF; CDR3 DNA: TGCGCCAGCAGCCCAGGGGCCAGCTCTGGGGCCAACGTCCTGACTTTC
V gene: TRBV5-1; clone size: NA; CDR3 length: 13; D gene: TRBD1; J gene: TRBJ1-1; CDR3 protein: CASSGQGDTEAFF; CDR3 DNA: TGCGCCAGCTCCGGACAGGGAGACACTGAAGCTTTCTTT
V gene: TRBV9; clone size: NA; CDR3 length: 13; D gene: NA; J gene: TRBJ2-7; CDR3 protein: CASSPGSSYEQYF; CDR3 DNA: TGTGCCAGCAGCCCGGGTAGCTCCTACGAGCAGTACTTC
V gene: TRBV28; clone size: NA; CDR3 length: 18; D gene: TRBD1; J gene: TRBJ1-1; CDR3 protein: CASIASSGTGGRDTEAFF; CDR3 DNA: TGTGCCAGCATAGCCTCATCCGGGACAGGGGGCAGGGACACTGAAGCTTTCTTT
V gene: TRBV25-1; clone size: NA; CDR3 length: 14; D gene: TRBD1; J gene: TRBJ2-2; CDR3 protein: CASTDRVNTGELFF; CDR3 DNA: TGTGCCAGCACCGACAGGGTAAACACCGGGGAGCTGTTTTTT
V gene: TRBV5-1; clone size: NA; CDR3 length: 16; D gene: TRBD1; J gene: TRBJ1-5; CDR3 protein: CASSLDGTGGGQPQHF; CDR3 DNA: TGCGCCAGCAGCTTGGACGGGACAGGGGGCGGGCAGCCCCAGCATTTT
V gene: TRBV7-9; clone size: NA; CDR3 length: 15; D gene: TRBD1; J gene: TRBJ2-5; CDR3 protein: CASSLLRGPKETQYF; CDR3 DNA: TGTGCCAGCAGCTTACTGAGGGGGCCCAAAGAGACCCAGTACTTC
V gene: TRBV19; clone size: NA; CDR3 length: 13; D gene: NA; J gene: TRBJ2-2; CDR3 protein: CAQTRENTGELFF; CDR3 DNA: TGTGCCCAAACCCGGGAGAACACCGGGGAGCTGTTTTTT
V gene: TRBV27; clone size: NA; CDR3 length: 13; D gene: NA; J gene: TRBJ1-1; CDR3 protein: CASSRGLGTEAFF; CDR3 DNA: TGTGCCAGCAGTAGGGGATTGGGGACTGAAGCTTTCTTT
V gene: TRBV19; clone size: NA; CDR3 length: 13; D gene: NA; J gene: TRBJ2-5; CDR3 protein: CASSITQRETQYF; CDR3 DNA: TGTGCCAGTAGTATCACTCAGCGAGAGACCCAGTACTTC
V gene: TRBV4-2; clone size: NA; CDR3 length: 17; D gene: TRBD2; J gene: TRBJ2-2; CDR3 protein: CASSQDPGGERTGELFF; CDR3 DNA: TGTGCCAGCAGCCAAGACCCCGGGGGGGAACGGACCGGGGAGCTGTTTTTT
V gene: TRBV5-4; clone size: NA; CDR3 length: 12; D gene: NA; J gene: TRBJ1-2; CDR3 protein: CASSRPNYGYTF; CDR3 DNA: TGTGCCAGCAGCCGTCCTAACTATGGCTACACCTTC
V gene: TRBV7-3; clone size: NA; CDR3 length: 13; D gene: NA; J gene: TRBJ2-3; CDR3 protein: CASSLMRTDTQYF; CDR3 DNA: TGTGCCAGCAGCTTAATGCGGACAGATACGCAGTATTTT
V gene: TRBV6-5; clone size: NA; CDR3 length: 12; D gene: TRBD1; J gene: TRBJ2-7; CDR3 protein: CATTGASYEQYF; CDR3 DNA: TGTGCCACCACAGGGGCGTCCTACGAGCAGTACTTC
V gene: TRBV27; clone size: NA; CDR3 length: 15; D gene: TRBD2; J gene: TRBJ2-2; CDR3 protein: CASKGLAGNTGELFF; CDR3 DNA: TGTGCCAGCAAGGGACTAGCGGGTAACACCGGGGAGCTGTTTTTT
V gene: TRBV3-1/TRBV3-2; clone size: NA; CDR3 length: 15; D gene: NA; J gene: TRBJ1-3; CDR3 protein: CASSQDAGAGNTIYF; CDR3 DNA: TGTGCCAGCAGCCAAGACGCAGGGGCGGGAAACACCATATATTTT
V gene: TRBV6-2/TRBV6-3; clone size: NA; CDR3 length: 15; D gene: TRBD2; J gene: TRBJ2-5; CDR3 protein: CASSYRGGALETQYF; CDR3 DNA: TGTGCCAGCAGTTATCGCGGGGGGGCTCTCGAGACCCAGTACTTC